The next 2 T cell receptor beta chains were all read from a single sample in a study of blood T cells in healthy people across ages. Primers used in a second PCR of about 6 to 11 cycles were a sample-barcoded 5' primer and a J-beta primer mix. TCRdb used MiXCR to reprocess the 5' RACE reads, holding one entry per CDR3 protein. The table has 1,500,000 or so distinct CDR3 sequences, approximately 63% seen once. Specimen: blood. All receptors derive from a man aged 18 to 30 in good health.

This clonotype was picked up a small number of times. The chain has TRBV20-1 and TRBJ2-1; TRBD1 matches at 8 bases. This CDR3 is built from 15 residues. Germline V gene sequence: CDR1 DFQATT, CDR2 SNEGSKA (reference sequence). With V trimmed by 5 bases and J by 4 bases, 10 bases remained unmatched. The chain's CDR3 is CSAPPDRGTYNEQFF. CDR3 DNA: TGCAGTGCTCCTCCTGACAGGGGAACGTACAATGAGCAGTTCTTC.

CDR3 residues: CASSLAPAQTGQGYTF. In DNA, the CDR3 is TGTGCCAGCAGTTTAGCCCCGGCTCAGACAGGTCAGGGCTACACCTTC. This chain uses TRBV12-3 or TRBV12-4 with TRBJ1-2; perhaps TRBD1 as D (6 bases). V was shortened by 0 bases and J by 8 bases, with 19 bases between the two germline ends. CDR3 size: 16 residues.